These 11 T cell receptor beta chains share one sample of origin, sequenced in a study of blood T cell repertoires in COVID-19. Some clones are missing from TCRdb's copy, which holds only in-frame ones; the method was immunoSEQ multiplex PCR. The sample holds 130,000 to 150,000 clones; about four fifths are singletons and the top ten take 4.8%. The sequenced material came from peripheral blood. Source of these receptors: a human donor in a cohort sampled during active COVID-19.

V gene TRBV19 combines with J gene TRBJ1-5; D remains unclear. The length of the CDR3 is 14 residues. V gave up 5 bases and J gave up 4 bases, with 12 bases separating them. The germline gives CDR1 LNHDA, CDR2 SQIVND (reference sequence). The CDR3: CASSAQRANQPQHF. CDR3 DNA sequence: TGTGCCAGTAGTGCCCAGAGGGCTAATCAGCCCCAGCATTTT. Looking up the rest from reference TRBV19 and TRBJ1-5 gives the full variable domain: DGGITQSPKYLFRKEGQNVTLSCEQNLNHDAMYWYRQDPGQGLRLIYYSQIVNDFQKGDIAEGYSVSREKKESFPLTVTSAQKNPTAFYLCASSAQRANQPQHFGDGTRLSIL.

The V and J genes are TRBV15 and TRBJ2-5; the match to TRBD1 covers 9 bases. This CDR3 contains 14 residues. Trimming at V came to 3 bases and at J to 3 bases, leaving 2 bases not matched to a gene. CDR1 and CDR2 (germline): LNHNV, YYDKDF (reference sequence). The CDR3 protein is CATSRTGGKETQYF. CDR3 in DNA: TGTGCCACCAGCAGGACAGGGGGGAAAGAGACCCAGTACTTC.

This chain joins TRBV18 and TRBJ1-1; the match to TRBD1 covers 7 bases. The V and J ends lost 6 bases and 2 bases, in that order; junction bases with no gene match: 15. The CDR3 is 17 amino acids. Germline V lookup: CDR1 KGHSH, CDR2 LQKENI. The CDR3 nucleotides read TGTGCCAGCTCTCTTCAGGGGGGAGAGTTGGGAAACACTGAAGCTTTCTTT. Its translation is CASSLQGGELGNTEAFF.

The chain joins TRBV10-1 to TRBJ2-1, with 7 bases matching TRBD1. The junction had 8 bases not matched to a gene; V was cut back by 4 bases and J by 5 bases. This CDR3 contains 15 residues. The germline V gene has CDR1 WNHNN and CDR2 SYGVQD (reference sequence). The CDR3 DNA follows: TGCGCCAGCAGTGCGACAGGGCAAGTTCACAATGAGCAGTTCTTC. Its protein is CASSATGQVHNEQFF.

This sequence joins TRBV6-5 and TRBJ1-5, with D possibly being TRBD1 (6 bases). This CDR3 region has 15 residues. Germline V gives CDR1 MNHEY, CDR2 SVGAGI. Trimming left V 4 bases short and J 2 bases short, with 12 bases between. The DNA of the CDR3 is TGTGCCAGCAGTTTCAAACCAGGGGGCAATCAGCCCCAGCATTTT. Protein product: CASSFKPGGNQPQHF.

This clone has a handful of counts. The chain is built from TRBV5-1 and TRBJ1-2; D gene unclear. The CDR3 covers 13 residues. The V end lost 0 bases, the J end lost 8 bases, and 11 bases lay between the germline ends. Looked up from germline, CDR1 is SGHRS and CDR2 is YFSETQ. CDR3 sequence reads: CASSLAAVRGYTF. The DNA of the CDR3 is TGCGCCAGCAGCTTGGCCGCGGTGAGGGGCTACACCTTC.

Written as DNA, the CDR3 is TGTGCCAGCAGTCCCCGTGGAGCCCAAGAGACCCAGTACTTC. As protein: CASSPRGAQETQYF. The genes are TRBV27 and TRBJ2-5; D gene unclear. The CDR3 spans 14 residues. CDR1 is MNHEY and CDR2 is SMNVEV in the germline V gene (reference sequence). The V end lost 5 bases, the J end lost 1 base, and 11 bases lay between the germline ends.

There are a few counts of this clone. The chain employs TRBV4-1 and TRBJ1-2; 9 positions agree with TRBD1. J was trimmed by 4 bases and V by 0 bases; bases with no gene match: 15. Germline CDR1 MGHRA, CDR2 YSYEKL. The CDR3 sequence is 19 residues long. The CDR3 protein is CASSQDFRSDRGVLYGYTF. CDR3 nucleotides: TGCGCCAGCAGCCAAGATTTCAGAAGCGACAGGGGGGTCCTCTATGGCTACACCTTC.

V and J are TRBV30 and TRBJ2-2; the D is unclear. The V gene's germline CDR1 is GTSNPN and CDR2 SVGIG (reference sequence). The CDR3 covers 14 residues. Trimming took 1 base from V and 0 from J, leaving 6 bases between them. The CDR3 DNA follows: TGTGCCTGGAGTGGGCTTACGAACACCGGGGAGCTGTTTTTT. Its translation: CAWSGLTNTGELFF.

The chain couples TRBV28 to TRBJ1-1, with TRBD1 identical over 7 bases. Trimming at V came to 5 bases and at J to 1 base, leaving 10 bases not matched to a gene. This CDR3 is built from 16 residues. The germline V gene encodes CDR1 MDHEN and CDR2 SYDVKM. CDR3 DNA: TGTGCCAGCAGTCTTAATACAGGGGCGCCGAACACTGAAGCTTTCTTT. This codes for CASSLNTGAPNTEAFF.

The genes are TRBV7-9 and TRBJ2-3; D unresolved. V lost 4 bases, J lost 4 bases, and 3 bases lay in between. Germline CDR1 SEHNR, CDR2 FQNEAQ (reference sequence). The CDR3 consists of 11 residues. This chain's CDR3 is CASSWPDTQYF. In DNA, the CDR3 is TGTGCCAGCAGCTGGCCAGATACGCAGTATTTT. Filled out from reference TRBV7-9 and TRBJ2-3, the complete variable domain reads DTGVSQNPRHKITKRGQNVTFRCDPISEHNRLYWYRQTLGQGPEFLTYFQNEAQLEKSRLLSDRFSAERPKGSFSTLEIQRTEQGDSAMYLCASSWPDTQYFGPGTRLTVL.